This T cell receptor (beta chain) is from a study of blood T cell repertoires in COVID-19. Across the whole study: Samples taken during acute and convalescent COVID-19 were collected in the United States, Italy and Spain. The analysed material was cDNA or gDNA that came from T cells, B-cell-depleted T cells, or PBMCs.

Per germline, CDR1 MNHEY and CDR2 SVGEGT. The CDR3 contains 15 residues. Trimming removed 4 bases from V and 1 base from J; junction bases left unmatched: 5. As originally analysed: By means of reference gene primer amplification, nucleated cell counts were estimated. The table came from immunoSEQ multiplex PCR; TCRdb's copy has only in-frame clones and leaves some out. The V and J calls and clone size were taken over from that table, and D and trimming were inferred from the DNA. The sample has some 250,000 clones; over 65% are singletons. The sequence was collected from a woman over 75 with acute or convalescent COVID-19. The genes are TRBV6-2 or TRBV6-3 and TRBJ1-2, with 8 bases lining up with TRBD1. The specimen was peripheral blood. CDR3 DNA sequence: TGTGCCAGCAGTTCAACCGGACAGGGTAACTATGGCTACACCTTC. Protein product: CASSSTGQGNYGYTF.